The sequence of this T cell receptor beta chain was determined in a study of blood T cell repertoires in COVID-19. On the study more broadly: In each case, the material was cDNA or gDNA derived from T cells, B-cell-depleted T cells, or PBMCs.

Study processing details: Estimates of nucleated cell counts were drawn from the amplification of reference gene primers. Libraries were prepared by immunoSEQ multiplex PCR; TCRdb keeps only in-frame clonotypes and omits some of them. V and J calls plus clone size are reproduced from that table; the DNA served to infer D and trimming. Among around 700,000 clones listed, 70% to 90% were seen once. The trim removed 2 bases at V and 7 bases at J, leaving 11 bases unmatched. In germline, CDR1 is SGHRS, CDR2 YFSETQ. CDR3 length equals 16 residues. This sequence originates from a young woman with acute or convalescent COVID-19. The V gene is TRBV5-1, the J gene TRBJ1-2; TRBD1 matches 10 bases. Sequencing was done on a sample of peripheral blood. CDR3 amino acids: CASSLGTGALVTGYTF. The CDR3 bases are TGCGCCAGCAGCTTAGGGACAGGGGCTTTAGTGACTGGCTACACCTTC.